This passage covers 25 T cell receptor beta chains from one sample sequenced in a study of tumor-infiltrating lymphocytes in primary liver carcinoma. Total RNA amounting to 500 ng was the source from which TCR beta cDNA was made with a constant-region primer. Modified slightly, ARM-PCR produced TCR beta libraries over three nested multiplex PCR rounds. Forward primers for TRBV1-TRBV30 and a C-beta reverse primer served the first two PCR rounds, at approximately 10 cycles each. TCRdb passed the multiplex PCR reads through MiXCR, listing each CDR3 protein once. The sample has roughly 100,000 distinct CDR3 sequences; around two thirds are singletons. From unsorted bulk tissue weighing about 20-32 mg, DNA and RNA were co-extracted. Material for sequencing was liver tumor tissue from sampling region 5. Subset of the sample: tumor region T5, tumor centre. The receptor source for this set is a woman aged 60-70 years with primary liver carcinoma and hepatitis B virus infection.

Comment on this clonotype: One end of the junction does not line up with germline, which may come from a read error. This chain uses TRBV6-6 with TRBJ1-2, with D perhaps matching TRBD1 (5 bases). The CDR3 length is 13 residues. CDR1 and CDR2 (germline): MNHNY, SVGAGI (reference sequence). CDR3 DNA: TGTGCCAGCACTACGGGGAGACAGAAGGGCTACACTTTC. Encoded protein: CASTTGRQKGYTF.

This clonotype was seen only a few times. A read error is possible here, since a much larger clone lies one base away. The chain uses TRBV12-3 or TRBV12-4 and TRBJ2-1; possibly TRBD2 for D (5 bases). V lost 7 bases and J 6 bases, leaving 13 bases between the germline ends. CDR3 size: 13 residues. Here the CDR3 DNA reads TGTGCCAGCACCCCACTAGGATGCAATGAGCAGTTCTTC. Encoded protein: CASTPLGCNEQFF.

This clonotype was counted a few times. One base away lies a much larger clone, so this may be a sequencing read error. The chain couples TRBV7-8 to TRBJ2-1, with a possible D match to TRBD2 (6 bases). This CDR3 spans 15 amino acids. CDR1 is SGHVS and CDR2 is FQNEAQ in the germline V gene. The CDR3 DNA reads TGTGCCAGCGGCTTTGGGGGAGGACCTTACAATGAGCAGTTCTTC. This gives the protein CASGFGGGPYNEQFF.

As concerns this clonotype: Possible read error: a much larger clone is one base away. The final CDR3 position lacks the conserved phenylalanine or tryptophan, pointing to a likely read error. The chain combines TRBV28 with TRBJ2-5; the D call may be TRBD1 or TRBD2 (5 bases each). The CDR3 totals 14 residues. Germline lookup yields CDR1 MDHEN and CDR2 SYDVKM. V lost 7 bases and J lost 5, with 17 bases in between. The CDR3 is CASTNPGAAETQYL. CDR3 coding DNA: TGTGCCAGCACCAACCCCGGGGCAGCGGAGACCCAGTACTTA.

Ten or more counts support this clonotype. V gene TRBV6-1 combines with J gene TRBJ2-7; 7 bases agree with TRBD2. Germline lookup yields CDR1 MNHNS and CDR2 SASEGT. The trim removed 3 bases at V and 2 bases at J, leaving 4 bases unmatched. There are 14 residues in the CDR3. This chain's CDR3 is CASSEPGGPYEQYF. The CDR3, as DNA: TGTGCCAGCAGTGAGCCGGGGGGACCCTACGAGCAGTACTTC.

About this clonotype: In this CDR3 the conserved last residue, phenylalanine or tryptophan, is missing, so a read error is likely. The chain uses TRBV29-1 and TRBJ2-2; D possibly corresponds to TRBD2 (5 bases). The CDR3 totals 14 residues. Germline assignment: CDR1 SQVTM and CDR2 ANQGSEA. CDR3: CSAISDWNTGELFY. In DNA, the CDR3 is TGTAGCGCCATATCGGACTGGAACACCGGGGAGCTGTTTTAT.

Details on this clonotype: At one end the junction does not follow the germline gene, possibly because of a read error. This chain uses TRBV18 with TRBJ2-3; D possibly corresponds to TRBD2 (6 bases). Germline V lookup: CDR1 KGHSH, CDR2 LQKENI. This CDR3 spans 17 amino acids. CDR3 loop: CARSPRSSGCYADTQYF. DNA for the CDR3: TGTGCCCGCTCACCACGGTCGAGCGGGTGTTACGCAGATACGCAGTATTTT.

On this clonotype itself: This is likely a read error, given that the CDR3 carries no conserved phenylalanine or tryptophan at its end. No DNA is shown, since the ends of the CDR3 on it are uncertain; the CDR3 is the one TCRdb lists. The chain is built from TRBV28 and TRBJ2-5; TRBD1 was called by the table and not checked on the DNA. Germline lookup yields CDR1 MDHEN and CDR2 SYDVKM. A total of 14 residues make up the CDR3, ends included. The CDR3 here is CASSNPGGMKTQYY.

V is TRBV7-9 and J is TRBJ2-1; 9 nucleotides line up with TRBD2. The CDR3 runs 16 residues. J gave up 2 bases and V 5 bases, and 7 bases lay outside the gene matches. Germline lookup yields CDR1 SEHNR and CDR2 FQNEAQ (reference sequence). The CDR3 coding sequence is TGTGCCAGCAGCCCGTTAGCGGGAGAGGCCTACAATGAGCAGTTCTTC. The encoded protein is CASSPLAGEAYNEQFF.

Only a few counts were recorded for this clonotype. Without the conserved terminal phenylalanine or tryptophan, this CDR3 likely stems from a read error. The V and J genes are TRBV6-5 and TRBJ2-3, with D tentatively TRBD2 (5 bases). Trimming took 7 bases from V and 5 from J, leaving 16 bases between them. This CDR3 has 14 residues. Germline assignment: CDR1 MNHEY and CDR2 SVGAGI. The CDR3: CASIRLSGLDTQYS. The CDR3 DNA reads as TGTGCCAGCATCAGATTATCGGGGTTAGATACGCAGTATTCT.

This clonotype was picked up a small number of times. This chain links TRBV2 with TRBJ2-7; TRBD2 might be the D (6 bases). The CDR3 sequence is 14 residues long. CDR1 is SNHLY and CDR2 is FYNNEI in the germline V gene. Trimming pared 3 bases from V and 6 bases from J, leaving 15 bases between. CDR3 sequence reads: CASSEIGRRGEQYF. The CDR3 region has the DNA TGTGCCAGCAGTGAGATAGGGAGGAGAGGCGAGCAGTACTTC.

This rearrangement joins TRBV11-2 to TRBJ2-3; the match to TRBD2 covers 7 bases. V lost 6 bases to trimming and J lost 0 bases; unmatched junction nucleotides: 21. The CDR3 totals 20 residues. The germline gives CDR1 SGHAT, CDR2 FQNNGV. In DNA, the CDR3 is TGTGCCAGCAGTCTCTACGCAATAAGGCTAGCGGCCCAAAGCACAGATACGCAGTATTTT. Its translation: CASSLYAIRLAAQSTDTQYF.

In this sample, this clonotype turned up a few times. The V gene is TRBV19, the J gene TRBJ2-3, with 11 bases aligning to TRBD1. The CDR3 totals 16 residues. Losses at the gene ends were 5 bases for V and 5 bases for J; bases not matched to a gene: 9. The germline V gene has CDR1 LNHDA and CDR2 SQIVND (reference sequence). The CDR3 region has the DNA TGTGCCAGTAGTCTACAGGACAGGGGGCGCGTAGATACGCAGTATTTT. This sequence encodes CASSLQDRGRVDTQYF.

This chain uses TRBV11-2 with TRBJ1-4; no clear D gene. The V gene lost 4 bases and the J gene lost 11 bases, with 23 bases spanning the gap. The CDR3 has 16 residues. The germline CDR1 and CDR2 sequences are SGHAT and FQNNGV. CDR3 residues: CASSSGPQKTAEKLFF. CDR3 in DNA: TGTGCCAGCAGCTCAGGACCCCAAAAGACCGCTGAGAAACTGTTTTTT.

Regarding this clonotype: A junction end diverges from the germline sequence, so it may reflect a read error. The chain combines TRBV29-1 with TRBJ2-6; TRBD1 aligns across 7 bases. Per germline, CDR1 SQVTM and CDR2 ANQGSEA. The CDR3 totals 14 residues. The CDR3, as DNA: TGCAGCGTTAGCTGGGACAGAGAGGCCGACGTCCTGACTTTC. Protein sequence: CSVSWDREADVLTF.

Points on this clonotype: This may stem from a read error, because a much larger clone lies one nucleotide away. J is TRBJ2-1 and V is TRBV5-1; TRBD2 is a possible D gene (7 bases). V lost 3 bases and J lost 1, with 11 bases in between. This CDR3 has 15 residues. Per germline, CDR1 SGHRS and CDR2 YFSETQ. The CDR3 nucleotides are TGCGCCAGCAGCTCGGGGGGCCATTCCTACAATGAGCAGTTCTTC. Protein: CASSSGGHSYNEQFF.

Note on this clonotype: At one end the junction does not follow the germline gene, possibly because of a read error. The V call is TRBV11-2, the J call TRBJ1-4, with D possibly matching TRBD1 (5 bases). CDR3 length: 17 amino acids. Germline CDR1 is SGHAT and CDR2 is FQNNGV. The CDR3 nucleotides read TGTGCAAGCAGCTTACAACGAACGGGGCAAACTGATGAAAAACTGTTTTTT. Protein product: CASSLQRTGQTDEKLFF.

Notes on this clonotype: A much larger clone differs from this one at a single base, so this may be a read error. The gene calls are TRBV28 and TRBJ2-7; D perhaps matches TRBD2 (6 bases). The length of the CDR3 is 18 residues. Germline V gives CDR1 MDHEN, CDR2 SYDVKM. V gave up 6 bases and J gave up 5 bases, with 29 bases separating them. The CDR3: CASSLSGWGNPGGNEQYF. The CDR3 bases are TGTGCCAGCAGCCTATCCGGGTGGGGGAACCCTGGGGGGAACGAGCAGTACTTC.

This chain joins TRBV7-9 and TRBJ1-6, with 7 nucleotides matching TRBD1. This CDR3 contains 14 residues. The J segment lost 7 bases and the V segment lost 5 bases, leaving 5 bases of the junction unmatched. Germline lookup yields CDR1 SEHNR and CDR2 FQNEAQ (reference sequence). CDR3 sequence reads: CASSLAGGNSPLHF. In DNA form, the CDR3 reads TGTGCCAGCAGCCTGGCAGGGGGAAATTCACCCCTCCACTTT. Complete variable domain (other parts from reference TRBV7-9 and TRBJ1-6): DTGVSQNPRHKITKRGQNVTFRCDPISEHNRLYWYRQTLGQGPEFLTYFQNEAQLEKSRLLSDRFSAERPKGSFSTLEIQRTEQGDSAMYLCASSLAGGNSPLHFGNGTRLTVT.

V usage is TRBV5-1 and J usage is TRBJ2-3, with D unresolved. Germline CDR1 SGHRS, CDR2 YFSETQ. The germline V and J ends were trimmed by 3 bases and 2 bases, with 10 bases remaining between them. The CDR3 has 14 residues. The DNA for the CDR3 is TGCGCCAGCAGCTCGGCCCAGACCACAGATACGCAGTATTTT. This encodes CASSSAQTTDTQYF.

The J gene is TRBJ2-3, the V gene TRBV19; no firm D call. Germline V gene data show CDR1 as LNHDA and CDR2 as SQIVND (reference sequence). The CDR3 consists of 14 residues. The V end lost 4 bases, the J end lost 0 bases, and 8 bases lay between the germline ends. The CDR3 region is CASSRWHSTDTQYF. CDR3 sequence (DNA): TGTGCCAGTAGTAGGTGGCATAGCACAGATACGCAGTATTTT. Supplemented by reference TRBV19 and TRBJ2-3, the full variable domain reads DGGITQSPKYLFRKEGQNVTLSCEQNLNHDAMYWYRQDPGQGLRLIYYSQIVNDFQKGDIAEGYSVSREKKESFPLTVTSAQKNPTAFYLCASSRWHSTDTQYFGPGTRLTVL.

Notes on this clonotype: The junction differs from germline at one of its ends, possibly a read error. The V call is TRBV6-4, the J call TRBJ2-3, with 11 bases fitting TRBD2. From germline, CDR1 is MRHNA and CDR2 SNTAGT. The CDR3 contains 15 residues. DNA of the CDR3: TGTCCCAGCAACCGACTAGCGGGACACACAGATACGCAGTATTTT. This translates into CPSNRLAGHTDTQYF.

This rearrangement joins TRBV7-6 to TRBJ2-7, with 7 bases identical to TRBD1. CDR3 length: 14 amino acids. CDR1 and CDR2 (germline): SGHVS, FNYEAQ. V was pared by 5 bases and J by 3 bases, with 7 bases of the junction left unmatched. DNA for the CDR3: TGTGCCAGCAGCACCTACGACAGGGTCTACGAGCAGTACTTC. Amino acids: CASSTYDRVYEQYF.

Notes on this clonotype: Because the CDR3 is missing its conserved closing phenylalanine or tryptophan, this is likely a read error. The chain links TRBV2 to TRBJ2-4; the D gene is possibly TRBD2 (5 bases). Germline CDR1 reads SNHLY; CDR2 reads FYNNEI. There are 16 residues in the CDR3. V lost 7 bases and J lost 8, with 24 bases in between. CDR3 region: CASKWVREVQFDIQYL. CDR3 bases: TGTGCCAGCAAGTGGGTGAGGGAAGTTCAATTCGACATTCAGTACCTC.

A note on this clonotype: This clone may be a read error of a much larger clone one base away. The chain uses TRBV5-1 and TRBJ2-2; D is ambiguous. There are 12 residues in the CDR3. From germline, CDR1 is SGHRS and CDR2 YFSETQ. This CDR3 is CASSYNTRELFF. CDR3 bases: TGCGCCAGCAGCTACAACACCCGGGAGCTGTTTTTT. The whole variable domain, remainder taken from reference TRBV5-1 and TRBJ2-2, is KAGVTQTPRYLIKTRGQQVTLSCSPISGHRSVSWYQQTPGQGLQFLFEYFSETQRNKGNFPGRFSGRQFSNSRSEMNVSTLELGDSALYLCASSYNTRELFFGEGSRLTVL.